This T cell receptor (beta chain) came from a study of CD8 T cells in ankylosing spondylitis. This CDR3 has 14 amino acids. The V gene's germline CDR1 is DFQATT and CDR2 SNEGSKA (reference sequence). Trimming took off 6 bases at V and 0 bases at J, with 12 bases between the two ends. Findings and caveats of the study: It appeared that ankylosing spondylitis blood was characterized by a TCR beta motif of several highly homologous variants.

Details on this clonotype: What it binds is unknown.

Each CDR3 protein is one row after TCRdb ran MiXCR on the 5' RACE reads. The sample holds some 400,000 distinct CDR3 sequences, more than 20% seen once. The clonotype originates from a male donor with ankylosing spondylitis. The sample comprised blood, either unsorted or a sorted T cell fraction (not recorded which). The gene calls are TRBV20-1 and TRBJ2-1; D call uncertain. The DNA for the CDR3 is TGCAGTGCCTATCACCTGAGCTCCTACAATGAGCAGTTCTTC. Its translation is CSAYHLSSYNEQFF.